A single sample is the source of the 9 T cell receptor beta chains below, sequenced in a study of T cells in Graves' hyperthyroidism and ophthalmopathy. RNA transcripts gave rise to amplified TCR beta CDR3 regions. Using the HTBI primer set, a first-round RT-PCR was run on the TCR CDR3. One entry per CDR3 protein, called by TCRdb with MiXCR from the multiplex PCR reads. The table shows 270,000 or so distinct CDR3 sequences, with 20% to 30% occurring only once. The sample was blood. Source of these receptors: a man aged 40-50 years with Graves' hyperthyroidism that later progressed to Graves' ophthalmopathy.

This chain connects TRBV27 to TRBJ2-5; 7 positions agree with TRBD2. This CDR3 region has 14 residues. V trimming: 4 bases; J trimming: 5 bases; junction bases outside the gene matches: 7. Germline V CDR1 and CDR2: MNHEY, SMNVEV (reference sequence). The CDR3 DNA sequence: TGTGCCAGCAGTTCGGCGGGGGTTCTGGAGACCCAGTACTTC. Protein: CASSSAGVLETQYF.

The chain couples TRBV30 to TRBJ2-3, with D possibly TRBD2 on 5 matching bases. The germline V gene has CDR1 GTSNPN and CDR2 SVGIG (reference sequence). This CDR3 spans 18 amino acids. V dropped 0 bases and J dropped 1 base, with 20 bases sitting between them. The CDR3: CAWSVPNSGITRTDTQYF. The CDR3 region has the DNA TGTGCCTGGAGTGTACCAAACAGCGGAATTACCCGCACAGATACGCAGTATTTT.

The V and J genes are TRBV19 and TRBJ2-7; D is unclear. CDR1 LNHDA and CDR2 SQIVND come from the germline V gene (reference sequence). The ends were cut back, 4 bases at V and 6 bases at J, with 7 bases in the middle. This CDR3 is built from 11 residues. CDR3 region: CASSSSGEQYF. The CDR3 DNA reads TGTGCCAGTAGTAGTTCTGGCGAGCAGTACTTC.

This clonotype came up many times. This sequence joins TRBV11-1 and TRBJ2-5; 11 nucleotides agree with TRBD2. This CDR3 spans 19 amino acids. After removal of 3 bases from V and 0 bases from J, the junction contained 12 bases not matched to a gene. CDR1 is SGHAT, CDR2 FQDESV, per germline (reference sequence). CDR3 residues: CASSFRWGPGLADQETQYF. DNA for the CDR3: TGTGCCAGCAGCTTCCGGTGGGGGCCGGGACTAGCGGACCAAGAGACCCAGTACTTC.

There are many counts of this clonotype. V and J are TRBV6-1 and TRBJ2-7, with 10 nucleotides matching TRBD2. Looked up from germline, CDR1 is MNHNS and CDR2 is SASEGT. V gave up 10 bases and J gave up 5 bases; unmatched junction bases: 17. This CDR3 has 16 amino acids. CDR3 in amino acids: CATFLGVAGGFNEQYF. Written as DNA, the CDR3 is TGTGCCACCTTCCTCGGGGTAGCGGGAGGATTCAACGAGCAGTACTTC.

This clonotype was picked up many times. The V call is TRBV28, the J call TRBJ1-2; possible D gene TRBD1, 5 bases. CDR1 and CDR2 from the germline V gene are MDHEN and SYDVKM. Trimming shortened V by 7 bases and J by 0 bases, and 21 bases separated the two germline ends. The CDR3 extends over 17 amino acids. The CDR3 reads CASNLGGGLSPNYGYTF. In DNA, the CDR3 is TGTGCCAGCAACTTAGGTGGGGGGTTATCGCCTAACTATGGCTACACCTTC.

This clonotype occurred many times. The rearrangement links TRBV19 to TRBJ2-7; 8 nucleotides agree with TRBD2. There are 17 residues in the CDR3. The trim removed 6 bases at V and 4 bases at J, leaving 17 bases unmatched. Germline CDR1 is LNHDA and CDR2 is SQIVND (reference sequence). The chain's CDR3 is CASRRPTAGGPYYEQYF. The CDR3 DNA reads TGTGCCAGTAGGCGCCCCACGGCGGGAGGCCCTTATTACGAGCAGTACTTC.

This clonotype was picked up many times. This CDR3 reads CASSLNGGSSTGELFF. CDR3 DNA sequence: TGTGCCAGCAGCTTAAATGGCGGGAGTTCCACCGGGGAGCTGTTTTTT. The V gene is TRBV7-2, the J gene TRBJ2-2; 7 nucleotides line up with TRBD2. This CDR3 has 16 amino acids. J gave up 4 bases and V 2 bases, and 7 bases lay outside the gene matches. Germline values: CDR1 SGHTA, CDR2 FQGNSA.

This clonotype appeared many times. V and J are TRBV11-2 and TRBJ1-5; unclear D gene. The CDR3 covers 12 residues. V was trimmed by 0 bases and J by 7 bases, leaving 4 bases between them. Germline V gene data show CDR1 as SGHAT and CDR2 as FQNNGV. CDR3 sequence reads: CASSLEQQPQHF. The CDR3 nucleotides read TGTGCCAGCAGCTTAGAACAGCAGCCCCAGCATTTT.